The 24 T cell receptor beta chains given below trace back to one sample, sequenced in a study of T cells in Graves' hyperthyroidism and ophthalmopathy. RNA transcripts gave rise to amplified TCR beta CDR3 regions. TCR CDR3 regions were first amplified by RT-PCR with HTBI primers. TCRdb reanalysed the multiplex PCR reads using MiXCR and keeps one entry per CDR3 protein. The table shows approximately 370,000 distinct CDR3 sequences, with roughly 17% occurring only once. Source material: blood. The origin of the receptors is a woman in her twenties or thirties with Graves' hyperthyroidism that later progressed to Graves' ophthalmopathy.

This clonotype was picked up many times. The CDR3 spells CASSSGTGNSPLHF. The CDR3 nucleotides are TGCGCCAGCAGCTCGGGGACCGGTAATTCACCCCTCCACTTT. This chain links TRBV5-1 with TRBJ1-6, with a possible D match to TRBD1 (5 bases). The germline V gene encodes CDR1 SGHRS and CDR2 YFSETQ. This CDR3 has 14 amino acids. Trimming took 3 bases from V and 6 from J, leaving 10 bases between them.

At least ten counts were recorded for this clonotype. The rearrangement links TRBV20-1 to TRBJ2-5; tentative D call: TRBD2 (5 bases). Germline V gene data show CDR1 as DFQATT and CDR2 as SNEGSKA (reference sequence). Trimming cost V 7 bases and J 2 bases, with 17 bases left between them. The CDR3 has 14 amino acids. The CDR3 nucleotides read TGCAGTGTACGACCAAGCGGATTACAAGAGACCCAGTACTTC. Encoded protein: CSVRPSGLQETQYF.

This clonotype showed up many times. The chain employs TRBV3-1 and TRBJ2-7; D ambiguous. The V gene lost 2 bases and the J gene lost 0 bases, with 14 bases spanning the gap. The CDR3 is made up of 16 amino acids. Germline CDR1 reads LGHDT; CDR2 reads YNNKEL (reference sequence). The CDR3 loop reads CASSQFIAVGSYEQYF. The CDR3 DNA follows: TGTGCCAGCAGCCAATTTATAGCAGTTGGCTCCTACGAGCAGTACTTC.

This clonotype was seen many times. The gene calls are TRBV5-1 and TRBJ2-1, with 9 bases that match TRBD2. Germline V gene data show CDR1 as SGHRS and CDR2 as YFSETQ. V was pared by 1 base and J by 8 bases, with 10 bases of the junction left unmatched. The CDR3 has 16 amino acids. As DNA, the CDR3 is TGCGCCAGCAGCTTGTTGCCTAGCGGGAATTTAGATGAGCAGTTCTTC. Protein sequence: CASSLLPSGNLDEQFF.

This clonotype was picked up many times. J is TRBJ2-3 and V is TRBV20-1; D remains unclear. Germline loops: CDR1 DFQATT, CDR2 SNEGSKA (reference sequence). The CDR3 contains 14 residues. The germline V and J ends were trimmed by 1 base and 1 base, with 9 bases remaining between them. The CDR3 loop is CSARVGFGTDTQYF. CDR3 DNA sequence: TGCAGTGCTAGAGTAGGGTTCGGCACAGATACGCAGTATTTT.

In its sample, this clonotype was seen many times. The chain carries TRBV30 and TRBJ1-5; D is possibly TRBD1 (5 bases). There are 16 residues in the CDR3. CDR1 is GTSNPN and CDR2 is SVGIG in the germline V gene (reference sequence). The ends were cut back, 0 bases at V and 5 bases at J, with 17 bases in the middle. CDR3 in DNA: TGTGCCTGGAGTGTACGGGGACTAGCTGGCGATCAGCCCCAGCATTTT. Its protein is CAWSVRGLAGDQPQHF. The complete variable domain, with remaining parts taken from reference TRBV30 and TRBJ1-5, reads SQTIHQWPATLVQPVGSPLSLECTVEGTSNPNLYWYRQAAGRGLQLLFYSVGIGQISSEVPQNLSASRPQDRQFILSSKKLLLSDSGFYLCAWSVRGLAGDQPQHFGDGTRLSIL.

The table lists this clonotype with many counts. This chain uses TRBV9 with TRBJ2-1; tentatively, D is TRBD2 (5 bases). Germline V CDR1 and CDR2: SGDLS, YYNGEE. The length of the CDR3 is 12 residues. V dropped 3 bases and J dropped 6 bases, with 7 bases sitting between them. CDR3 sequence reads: CASSAEGNEQFF. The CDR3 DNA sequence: TGTGCCAGCAGCGCAGAGGGCAATGAGCAGTTCTTC.

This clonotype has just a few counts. The CDR3 is CASRFDLQETQYF. CDR3 nucleotides: TGTGCCAGCAGGTTCGATCTCCAAGAGACCCAGTACTTC. This chain uses TRBV7-9 with TRBJ2-5; no reliable D call. Trimming removed 6 bases at V and 1 base at J, with 9 bases between. The CDR3 runs to 13 residues. CDR1 and CDR2 from the germline V gene are SEHNR and FQNEAQ (reference sequence).

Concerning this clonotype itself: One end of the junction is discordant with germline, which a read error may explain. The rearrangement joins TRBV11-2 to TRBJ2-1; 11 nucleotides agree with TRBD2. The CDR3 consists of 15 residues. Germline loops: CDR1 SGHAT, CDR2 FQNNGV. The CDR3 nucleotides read TGTGCCAGCAGCCTTGGGACTAGCGGATTAAATGAGCATTTCTTC. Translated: CASSLGTSGLNEHFF.

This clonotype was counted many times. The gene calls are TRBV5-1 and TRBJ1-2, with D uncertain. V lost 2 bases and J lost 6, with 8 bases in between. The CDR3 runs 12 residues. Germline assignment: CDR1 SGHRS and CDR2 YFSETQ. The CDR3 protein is CASSLEAHGYTF. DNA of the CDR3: TGCGCCAGCAGCTTAGAGGCCCATGGCTACACCTTC.

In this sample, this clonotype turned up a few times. The CDR3 nucleotides read TGTGCCAGCAGTCCAATAGGGACTCACACAGATACGCAGTATTTT. As protein: CASSPIGTHTDTQYF. This chain connects TRBV6-1 to TRBJ2-3; possibly TRBD2 for D (6 bases). CDR1 and CDR2 from the germline V gene are MNHNS and SASEGT. V lost 5 bases to trimming and J lost 2 bases, with 14 bases between them. The CDR3 consists of 15 residues.

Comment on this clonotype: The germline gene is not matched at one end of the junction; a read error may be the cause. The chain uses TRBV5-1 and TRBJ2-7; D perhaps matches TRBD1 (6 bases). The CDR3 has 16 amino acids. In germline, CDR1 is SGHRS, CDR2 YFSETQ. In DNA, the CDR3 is TGCGCCAACAGCTTGAGTACACGGGACATCCTCTACGATCAGTACTTC. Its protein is CANSLSTRDILYDQYF.

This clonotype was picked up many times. The CDR3 is CASSFRIFTGAYEQYF. The CDR3 nucleotides are TGTGCCAGCAGTTTCAGAATTTTCACGGGAGCCTACGAGCAGTACTTC. The rearrangement joins TRBV28 to TRBJ2-7; D might be TRBD2 (6 bases). This CDR3 spans 16 amino acids. Per germline, CDR1 MDHEN and CDR2 SYDVKM. Trimming cost V 3 bases and J 2 bases, with 17 bases left between them.

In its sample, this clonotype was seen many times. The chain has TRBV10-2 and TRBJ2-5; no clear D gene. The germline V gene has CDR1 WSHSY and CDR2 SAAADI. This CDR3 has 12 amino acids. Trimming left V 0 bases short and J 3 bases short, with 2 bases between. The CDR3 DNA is TGCGCCAGCAGTGAGTCCGAAGAGACCCAGTACTTC. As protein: CASSESEETQYF.

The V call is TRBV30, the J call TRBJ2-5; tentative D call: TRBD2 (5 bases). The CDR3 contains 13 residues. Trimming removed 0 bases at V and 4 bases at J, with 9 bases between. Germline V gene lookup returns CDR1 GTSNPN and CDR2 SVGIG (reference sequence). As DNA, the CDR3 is TGTGCCTGGAGTGTACTAGTAGCAGAGACCCAGTACTTC. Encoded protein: CAWSVLVAETQYF.

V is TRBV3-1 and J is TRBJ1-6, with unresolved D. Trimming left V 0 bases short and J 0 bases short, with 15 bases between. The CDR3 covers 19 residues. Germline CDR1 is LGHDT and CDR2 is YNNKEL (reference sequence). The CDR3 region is CASSQDSIHPSSYNSPLHF. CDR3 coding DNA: TGTGCCAGCAGCCAAGATAGTATACACCCCAGCTCCTATAATTCACCCCTCCACTTT. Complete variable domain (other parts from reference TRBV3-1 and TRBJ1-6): DTAVSQTPKYLVTQMGNDKSIKCEQNLGHDTMYWYKQDSKKFLKIMFSYNNKELIINETVPNRFSPKSPDKAHLNLHINSLELGDSAVYFCASSQDSIHPSSYNSPLHFGNGTRLTVT.

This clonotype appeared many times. As DNA, the CDR3 is TGCGCCAGCAGCTTGTCAGTTGGAGCGGGACTTGGTGAGCAGTTCTTC. It specifies CASSLSVGAGLGEQFF. The J gene is TRBJ2-1, the V gene TRBV5-1; 7 positions match TRBD2. Losses at the gene ends were 1 base for V and 9 bases for J; bases not matched to a gene: 13. In germline, CDR1 is SGHRS, CDR2 YFSETQ. The CDR3 consists of 16 residues.

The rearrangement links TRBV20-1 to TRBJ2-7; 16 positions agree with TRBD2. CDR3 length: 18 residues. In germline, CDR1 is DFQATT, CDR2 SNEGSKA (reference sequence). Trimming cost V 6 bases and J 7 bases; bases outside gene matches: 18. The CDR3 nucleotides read TGCAGTGCCCGGGGACTAGCGGGAGGGCGCCTCGTCGGGGGGGAGCAGTACTTC. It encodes CSARGLAGGRLVGGEQYF.

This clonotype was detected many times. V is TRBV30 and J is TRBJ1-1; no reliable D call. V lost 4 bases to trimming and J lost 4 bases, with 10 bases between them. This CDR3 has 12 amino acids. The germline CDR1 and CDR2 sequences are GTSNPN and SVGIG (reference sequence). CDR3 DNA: TGTGCCTGGAAAACGGGGATCACTGAAGCTTTCTTT. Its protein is CAWKTGITEAFF.

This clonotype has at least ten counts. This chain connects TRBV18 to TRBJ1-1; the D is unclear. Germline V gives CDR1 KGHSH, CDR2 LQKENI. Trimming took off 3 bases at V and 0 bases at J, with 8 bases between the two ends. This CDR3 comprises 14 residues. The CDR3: CASSPWQLNTEAFF. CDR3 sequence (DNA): TGTGCCAGCTCACCGTGGCAGCTGAACACTGAAGCTTTCTTT.

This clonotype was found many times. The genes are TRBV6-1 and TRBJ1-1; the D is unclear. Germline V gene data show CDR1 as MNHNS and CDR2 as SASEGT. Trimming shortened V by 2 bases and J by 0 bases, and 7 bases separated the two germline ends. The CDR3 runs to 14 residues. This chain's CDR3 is CASSERTLNTEAFF. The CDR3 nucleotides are TGTGCCAGCAGTGAAAGGACCTTGAACACTGAAGCTTTCTTT.

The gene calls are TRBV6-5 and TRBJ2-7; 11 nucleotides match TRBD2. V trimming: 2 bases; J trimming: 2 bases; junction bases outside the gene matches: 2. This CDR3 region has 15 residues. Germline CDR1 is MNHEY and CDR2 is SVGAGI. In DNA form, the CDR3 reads TGTGCCAGCAGTTACGCTAGCGGGGGGCCCTACGAGCAGTACTTC. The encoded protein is CASSYASGGPYEQYF.

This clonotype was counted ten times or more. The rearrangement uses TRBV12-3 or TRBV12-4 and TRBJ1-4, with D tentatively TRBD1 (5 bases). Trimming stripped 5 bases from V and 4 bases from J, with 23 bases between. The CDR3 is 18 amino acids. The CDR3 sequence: CASSDQSSAGALNEKLFF. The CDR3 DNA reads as TGTGCCAGCAGTGATCAGAGTTCAGCCGGGGCCCTTAATGAAAAACTGTTTTTT.

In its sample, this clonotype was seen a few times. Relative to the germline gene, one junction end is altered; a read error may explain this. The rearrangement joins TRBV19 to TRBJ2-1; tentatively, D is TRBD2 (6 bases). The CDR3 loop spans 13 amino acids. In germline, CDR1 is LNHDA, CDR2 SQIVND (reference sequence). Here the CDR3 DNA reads TGTGCCGGTAGTATGGGGGGAAACAATGAGCAGTTCTTC. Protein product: CAGSMGGNNEQFF. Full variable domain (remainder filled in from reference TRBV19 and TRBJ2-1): DGGITQSPKYLFRKEGQNVTLSCEQNLNHDAMYWYRQDPGQGLRLIYYSQIVNDFQKGDIAEGYSVSREKKESFPLTVTSAQKNPTAFYLCAGSMGGNNEQFFGPGTRLTVL.